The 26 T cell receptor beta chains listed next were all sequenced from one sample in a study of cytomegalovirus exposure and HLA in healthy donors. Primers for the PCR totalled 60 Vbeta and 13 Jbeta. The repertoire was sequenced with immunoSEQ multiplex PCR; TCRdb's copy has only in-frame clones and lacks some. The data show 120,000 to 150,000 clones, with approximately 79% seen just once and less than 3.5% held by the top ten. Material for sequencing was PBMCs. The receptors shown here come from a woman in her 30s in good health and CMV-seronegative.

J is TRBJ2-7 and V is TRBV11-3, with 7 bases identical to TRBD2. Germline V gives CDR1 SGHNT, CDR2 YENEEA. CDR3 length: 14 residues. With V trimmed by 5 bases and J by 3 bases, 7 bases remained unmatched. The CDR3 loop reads CASSAAGPLYEQYF. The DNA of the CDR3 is TGTGCCAGCAGCGCAGCGGGACCCCTCTACGAGCAGTACTTC.

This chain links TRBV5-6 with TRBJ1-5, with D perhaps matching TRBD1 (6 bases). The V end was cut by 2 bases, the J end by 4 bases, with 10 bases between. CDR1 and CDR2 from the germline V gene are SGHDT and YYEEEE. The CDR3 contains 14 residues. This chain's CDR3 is CASSFSTGNQPQHF. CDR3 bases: TGTGCCAGCAGCTTTTCGACAGGTAATCAGCCCCAGCATTTT.

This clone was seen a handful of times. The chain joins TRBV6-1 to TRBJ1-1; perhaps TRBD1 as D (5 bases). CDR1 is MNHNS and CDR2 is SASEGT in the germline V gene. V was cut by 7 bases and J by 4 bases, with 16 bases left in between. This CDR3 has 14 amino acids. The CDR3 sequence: CASTLYAGGTEAFF. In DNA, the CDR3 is TGTGCCAGCACCCTCTACGCCGGGGGCACTGAAGCTTTCTTT.

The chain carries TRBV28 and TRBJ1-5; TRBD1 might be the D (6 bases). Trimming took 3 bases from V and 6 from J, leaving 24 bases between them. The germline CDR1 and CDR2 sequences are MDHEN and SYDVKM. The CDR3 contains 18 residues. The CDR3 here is CASSFRGGRGLYGQPQHF. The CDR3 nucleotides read TGTGCCAGCAGTTTTCGCGGGGGGCGAGGACTCTACGGTCAGCCCCAGCATTTT.

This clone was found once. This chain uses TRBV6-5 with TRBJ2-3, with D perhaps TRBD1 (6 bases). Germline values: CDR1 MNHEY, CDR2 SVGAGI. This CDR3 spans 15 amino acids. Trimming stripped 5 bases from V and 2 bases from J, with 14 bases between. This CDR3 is CASSQDRTITDTQYF. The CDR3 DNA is TGTGCCAGCAGTCAAGACAGGACGATCACAGATACGCAGTATTTT.

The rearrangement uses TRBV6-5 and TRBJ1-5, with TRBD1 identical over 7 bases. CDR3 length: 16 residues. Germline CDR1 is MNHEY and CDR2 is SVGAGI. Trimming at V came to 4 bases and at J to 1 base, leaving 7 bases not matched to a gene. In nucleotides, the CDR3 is TGTGCCAGCAGTTCCCGACAGGGCCGAAGCAATCAGCCCCAGCATTTT. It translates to CASSSRQGRSNQPQHF.

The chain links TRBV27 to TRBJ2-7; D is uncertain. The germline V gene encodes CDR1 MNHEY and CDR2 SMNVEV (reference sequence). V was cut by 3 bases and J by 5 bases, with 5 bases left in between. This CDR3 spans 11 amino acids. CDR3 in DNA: TGTGCCAGCAGTTTTTTTAACGAGCAGTACTTC. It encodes CASSFFNEQYF.

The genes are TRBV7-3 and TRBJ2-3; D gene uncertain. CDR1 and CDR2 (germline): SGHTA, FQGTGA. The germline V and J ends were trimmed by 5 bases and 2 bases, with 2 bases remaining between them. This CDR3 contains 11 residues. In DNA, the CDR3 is TGTGCCAGCAGCCTCACAGATACGCAGTATTTT. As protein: CASSLTDTQYF.

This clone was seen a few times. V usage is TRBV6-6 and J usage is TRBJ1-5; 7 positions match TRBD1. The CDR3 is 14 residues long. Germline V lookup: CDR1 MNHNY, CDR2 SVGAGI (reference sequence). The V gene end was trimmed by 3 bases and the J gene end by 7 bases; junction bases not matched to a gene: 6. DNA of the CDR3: TGTGCCAGCAGTTATGGGACAGAAGGGCAGCCCCAGCATTTT. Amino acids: CASSYGTEGQPQHF.

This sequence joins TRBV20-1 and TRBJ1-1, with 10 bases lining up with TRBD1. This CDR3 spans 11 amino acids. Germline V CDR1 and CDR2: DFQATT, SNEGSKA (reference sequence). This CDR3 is CSLTGDRGAFF. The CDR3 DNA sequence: TGCAGCCTTACCGGGGACAGGGGAGCTTTCTTT.

CDR3 protein: CASSLAEHNEQFF. In DNA, the CDR3 is TGTGCCAGCAGCTTAGCGGAGCACAATGAGCAGTTCTTC. The rearrangement uses TRBV11-2 and TRBJ2-1; no firm D call. Germline CDR1 and CDR2: SGHAT and FQNNGV. V gave up 1 base and J gave up 5 bases, with 6 bases separating them. This CDR3 spans 13 amino acids.

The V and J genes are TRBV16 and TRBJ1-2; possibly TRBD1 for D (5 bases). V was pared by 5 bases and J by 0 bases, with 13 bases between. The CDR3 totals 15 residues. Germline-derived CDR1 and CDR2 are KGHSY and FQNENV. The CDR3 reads CASSYEQAANYGYTF. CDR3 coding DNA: TGTGCCAGCAGCTACGAACAGGCTGCTAACTATGGCTACACCTTC.

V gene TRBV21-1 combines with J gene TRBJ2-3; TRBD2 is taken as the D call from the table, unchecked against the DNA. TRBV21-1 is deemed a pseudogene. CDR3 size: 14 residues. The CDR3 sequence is CASHPGGYTDTQYF. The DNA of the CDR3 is TGTGCCAGCCATCCGGGGGGCTACACAGATACGCAGTATTTT.

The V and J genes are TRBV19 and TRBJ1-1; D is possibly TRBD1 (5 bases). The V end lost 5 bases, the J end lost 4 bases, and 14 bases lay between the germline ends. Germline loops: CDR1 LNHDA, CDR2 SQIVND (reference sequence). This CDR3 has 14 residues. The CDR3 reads CASSFLQGGTEAFF. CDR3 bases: TGTGCCAGTAGTTTTCTTCAGGGAGGCACTGAAGCTTTCTTT.

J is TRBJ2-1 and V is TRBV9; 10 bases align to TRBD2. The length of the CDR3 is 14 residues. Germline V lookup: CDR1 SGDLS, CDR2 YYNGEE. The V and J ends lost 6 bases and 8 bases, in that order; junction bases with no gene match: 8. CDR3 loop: CASNPSGGRYEQFF. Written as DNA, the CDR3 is TGTGCCAGCAACCCTAGCGGGGGAAGGTATGAGCAGTTCTTC.

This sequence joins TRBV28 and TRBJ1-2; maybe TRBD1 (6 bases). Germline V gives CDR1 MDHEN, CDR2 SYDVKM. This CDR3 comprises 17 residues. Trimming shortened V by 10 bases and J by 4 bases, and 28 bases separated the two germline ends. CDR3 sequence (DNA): TGTGCCACAACGAATGGGGGGGGCACGGGACGATCCTATGGCTACACCTTC. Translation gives CATTNGGGTGRSYGYTF.

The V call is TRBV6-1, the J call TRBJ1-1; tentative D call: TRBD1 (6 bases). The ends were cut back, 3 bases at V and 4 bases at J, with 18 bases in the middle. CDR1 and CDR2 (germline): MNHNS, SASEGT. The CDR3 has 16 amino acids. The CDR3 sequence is CASSDRRGGAGTEAFF. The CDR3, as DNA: TGTGCCAGCAGTGACAGGAGGGGGGGGGCCGGCACTGAAGCTTTCTTT.

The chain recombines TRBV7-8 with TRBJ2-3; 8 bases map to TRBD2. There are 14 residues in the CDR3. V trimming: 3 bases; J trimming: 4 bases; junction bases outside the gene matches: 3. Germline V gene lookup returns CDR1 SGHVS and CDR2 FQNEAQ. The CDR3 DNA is TGTGCCAGCAGCTTCCCGGGAGGGGCAGATACGCAGTATTTT. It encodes CASSFPGGADTQYF.

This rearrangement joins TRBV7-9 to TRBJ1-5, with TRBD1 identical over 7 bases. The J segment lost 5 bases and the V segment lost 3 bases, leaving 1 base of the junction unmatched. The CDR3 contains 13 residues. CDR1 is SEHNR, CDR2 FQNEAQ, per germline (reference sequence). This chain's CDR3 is CASSFTGDQPQHF. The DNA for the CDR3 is TGTGCCAGCAGCTTCACAGGGGATCAGCCCCAGCATTTT.

CDR3 in DNA: TGTGCCAGCATCCCAATAGGGACAGGCGTGAACACTGAAGCTTTCTTT. Translating gives CASIPIGTGVNTEAFF. The J gene is TRBJ1-1, the V gene TRBV2; 8 positions match TRBD1. The germline V gene encodes CDR1 SNHLY and CDR2 FYNNEI. CDR3 length: 16 residues. The trim removed 7 bases at V and 0 bases at J, leaving 10 bases unmatched.

DNA of the CDR3: TGTGCCAGCAGCCAAAAGGGGCGGGGGCCTGCCTACAATGAGCAGTTCTTC. Amino acid sequence: CASSQKGRGPAYNEQFF. This chain links TRBV7-2 with TRBJ2-1; tentative D call: TRBD2 (7 bases). Trimming took off 5 bases at V and 2 bases at J, with 19 bases between the two ends. This CDR3 spans 17 amino acids. Germline values: CDR1 SGHTA, CDR2 FQGNSA. Based on the CDR3 plus reference TRBV7-2 and TRBJ2-1, the full variable domain is GAGVSQSPSNKVTEKGKDVELRCDPISGHTALYWYRQSLGQGLEFLIYFQGNSAPDKSGLPSDRFSAERTGGSVSTLTIQRTQQEDSAVYLCASSQKGRGPAYNEQFFGPGTRLTVL.

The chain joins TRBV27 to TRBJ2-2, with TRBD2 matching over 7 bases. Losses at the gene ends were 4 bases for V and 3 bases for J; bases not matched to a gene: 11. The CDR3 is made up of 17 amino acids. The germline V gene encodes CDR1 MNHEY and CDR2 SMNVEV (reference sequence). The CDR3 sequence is CASSYTPPGGYTGELFF. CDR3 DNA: TGTGCCAGCAGTTACACCCCCCCGGGGGGTTACACCGGGGAGCTGTTTTTT.

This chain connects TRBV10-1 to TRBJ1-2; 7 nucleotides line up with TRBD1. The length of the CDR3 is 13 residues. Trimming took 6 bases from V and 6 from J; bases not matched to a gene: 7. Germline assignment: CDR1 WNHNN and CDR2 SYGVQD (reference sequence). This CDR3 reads CASSPRTGNGYTF. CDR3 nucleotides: TGCGCCAGCAGCCCCAGGACAGGAAATGGCTACACCTTC.

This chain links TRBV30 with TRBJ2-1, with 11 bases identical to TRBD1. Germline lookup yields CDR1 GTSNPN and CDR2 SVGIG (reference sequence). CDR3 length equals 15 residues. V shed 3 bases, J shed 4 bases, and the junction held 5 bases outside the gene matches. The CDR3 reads CAWSRTGGGYNEQFF. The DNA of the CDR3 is TGTGCCTGGAGCAGGACAGGGGGCGGTTACAATGAGCAGTTCTTC.

CDR3 amino acids: CASSPLRDRGTGELFF. CDR3 nucleotide sequence: TGCGCCAGCAGCCCACTCAGAGACAGGGGTACCGGGGAGCTGTTTTTT. The chain recombines TRBV4-1 with TRBJ2-2, with TRBD1 matching 8 bases. Germline assignment: CDR1 MGHRA and CDR2 YSYEKL. This CDR3 is 16 amino acids long. Losses at the gene ends were 4 bases for V and 5 bases for J; bases not matched to a gene: 9.

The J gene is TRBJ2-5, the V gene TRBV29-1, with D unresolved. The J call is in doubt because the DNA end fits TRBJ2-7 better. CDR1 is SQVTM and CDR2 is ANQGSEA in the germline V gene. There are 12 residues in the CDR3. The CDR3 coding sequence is TGCAGCGTTGAAGATCCGGTTTACGAGCAGTACTTC. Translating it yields CSVEDPVYEQYF.